This T cell receptor beta chain was retrieved from a study of PD-1 blockade in mismatch repair-deficient tumors. Some clones are missing from TCRdb's copy, which holds only in-frame ones; the method was immunoSEQ multiplex PCR. The sample gives roughly 4,000 clones, 60% to 85% of which show up once; about 7.4% is in the top ten. The CDR3 consists of 15 residues. Trimming at V came to 0 bases and at J to 3 bases, leaving 0 bases not matched to a gene. Germline V lookup: CDR1 MNHEY, CDR2 SVGAGI. The time point denotes: archival surgical resection tumor tissue. PCR or immunohistochemistry showed mismatch repair deficiency in every enrolled patient. TCRs were sequenced from a few patients responding to pembrolizumab. This clone has just a few counts.

The V and J genes are TRBV6-5 and TRBJ2-2; TRBD1 aligns across 8 bases. This TCR came from an adult with mismatch repair-deficient cancer. This specimen consisted of primary tumor tissue, obtained from a patient treated with pembrolizumab. The CDR3 sequence is CASSYSDRDTGELFF. In DNA, the CDR3 is TGTGCCAGCAGTTACTCGGACAGGGACACCGGGGAGCTGTTTTTT.